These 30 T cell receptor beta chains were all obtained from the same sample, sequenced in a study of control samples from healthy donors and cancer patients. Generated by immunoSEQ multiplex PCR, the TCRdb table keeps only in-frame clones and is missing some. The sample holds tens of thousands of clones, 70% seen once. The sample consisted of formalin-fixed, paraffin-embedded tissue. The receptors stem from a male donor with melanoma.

This chain's CDR3 is CASSLGGIGSSGNTIYF. The CDR3 region has the DNA TGCGCCAGCAGCTTGGGGGGTATCGGGAGCTCTGGAAACACCATATATTTT. The genes are TRBV5-1 and TRBJ1-3; D ambiguous. Germline CDR1 is SGHRS and CDR2 is YFSETQ. CDR3 size: 17 residues. V shed 0 bases and J shed 0 bases, with 13 bases lying between them.

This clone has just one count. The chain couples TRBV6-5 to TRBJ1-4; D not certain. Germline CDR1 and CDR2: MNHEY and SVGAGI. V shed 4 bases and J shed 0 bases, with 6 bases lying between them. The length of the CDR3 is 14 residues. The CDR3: CASSSGSTNEKLFF. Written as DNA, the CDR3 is TGTGCCAGCAGTTCGGGGTCAACTAATGAAAAACTGTTTTTT.

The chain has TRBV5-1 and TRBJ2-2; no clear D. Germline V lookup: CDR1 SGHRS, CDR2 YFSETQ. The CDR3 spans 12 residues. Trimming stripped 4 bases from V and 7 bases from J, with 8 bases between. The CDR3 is CASSRDGGELFF. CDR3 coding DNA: TGCGCCAGCAGCAGAGACGGCGGGGAGCTGTTTTTT.

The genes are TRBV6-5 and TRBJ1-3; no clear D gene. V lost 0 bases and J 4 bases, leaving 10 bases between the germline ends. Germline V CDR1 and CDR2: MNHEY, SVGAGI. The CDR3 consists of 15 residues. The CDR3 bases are TGTGCCAGCAGTTACTCCTCGAAGCGCGGAAACACCATATATTTT. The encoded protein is CASSYSSKRGNTIYF.

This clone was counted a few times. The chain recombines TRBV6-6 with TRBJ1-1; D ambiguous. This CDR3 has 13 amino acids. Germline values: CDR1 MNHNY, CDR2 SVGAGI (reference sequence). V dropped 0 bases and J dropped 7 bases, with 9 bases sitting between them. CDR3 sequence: CASSYSGEDEAFF. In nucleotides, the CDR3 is TGTGCCAGCAGTTACTCGGGAGAGGATGAAGCTTTCTTT.

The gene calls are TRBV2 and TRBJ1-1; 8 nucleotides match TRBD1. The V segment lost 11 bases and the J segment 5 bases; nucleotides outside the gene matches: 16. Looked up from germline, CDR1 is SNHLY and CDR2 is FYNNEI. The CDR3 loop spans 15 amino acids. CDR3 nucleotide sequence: TGTGCCGTTGATAATCCATCACAGGGGGAAACTGAAGCTTTCTTT. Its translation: CAVDNPSQGETEAFF. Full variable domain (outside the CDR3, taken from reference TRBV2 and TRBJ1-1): EPEVTQTPSHQVTQMGQEVILRCVPISNHLYFYWYRQILGQKVEFLVSFYNNEISEKSEIFDDQFSVERPDGSNFTLKIRSTKLEDSAMYFCAVDNPSQGETEAFFGQGTRLTVV.

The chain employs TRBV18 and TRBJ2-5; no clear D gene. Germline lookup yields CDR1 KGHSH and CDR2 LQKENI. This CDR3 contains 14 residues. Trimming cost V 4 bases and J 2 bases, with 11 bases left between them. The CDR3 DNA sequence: TGTGCCAGCTCACTGCTACCAACGCAAGAGACCCAGTACTTC. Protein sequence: CASSLLPTQETQYF.

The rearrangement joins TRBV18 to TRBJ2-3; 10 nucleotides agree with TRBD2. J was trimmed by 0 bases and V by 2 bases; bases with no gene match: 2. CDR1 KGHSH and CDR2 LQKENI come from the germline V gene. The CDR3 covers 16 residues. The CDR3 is CASSPWTSGSTDTQYF. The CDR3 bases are TGTGCCAGCTCACCATGGACTAGCGGTAGCACAGATACGCAGTATTTT.

Written as DNA, the CDR3 is TGTGCCAGTAGTATATTGGGCTGGGACGAAGCTTTCTTT. Its protein product is CASSILGWDEAFF. The chain recombines TRBV19 with TRBJ1-1; D perhaps matches TRBD1 (5 bases). The CDR3 runs 13 residues. Deletions cut 2 bases from V and 8 bases from J, with 12 bases between. Germline CDR1 reads LNHDA; CDR2 reads SQIVND (reference sequence). The full variable domain, rest sourced from reference TRBV19 and TRBJ1-1, is DGGITQSPKYLFRKEGQNVTLSCEQNLNHDAMYWYRQDPGQGLRLIYYSQIVNDFQKGDIAEGYSVSREKKESFPLTVTSAQKNPTAFYLCASSILGWDEAFFGQGTRLTVV.

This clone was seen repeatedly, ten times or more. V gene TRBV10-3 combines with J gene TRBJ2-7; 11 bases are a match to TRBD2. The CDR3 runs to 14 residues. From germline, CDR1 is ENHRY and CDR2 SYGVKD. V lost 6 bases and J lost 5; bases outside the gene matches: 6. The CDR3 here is CAIRLTSGKDEQYF. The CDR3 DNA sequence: TGTGCCATCAGGCTGACTAGCGGGAAGGACGAGCAGTACTTC.

The CDR3 sequence is CASNGLNEKLFF. The CDR3 region has the DNA TGTGCCAGCAACGGACTTAATGAAAAACTGTTTTTT. The V call is TRBV28, the J call TRBJ1-4; no clear D. Trimming took 7 bases from V and 4 from J, leaving 7 bases between them. CDR1 is MDHEN, CDR2 SYDVKM, per germline. The CDR3 extends over 12 amino acids. Full variable domain (outside the CDR3, taken from reference TRBV28 and TRBJ1-4): DVKVTQSSRYLVKRTGEKVFLECVQDMDHENMFWYRQDPGLGLRLIYFSYDVKMKEKGDIPEGYSVSREKKERFSLILESASTNQTSMYLCASNGLNEKLFFGSGTQLSVL.

This chain's CDR3 is CASRRDSYTDTQYF. The CDR3, as DNA: TGTGCCAGCAGGCGGGACAGCTACACAGATACGCAGTATTTT. The chain combines TRBV6-5 with TRBJ2-3, with D tentatively TRBD1 (7 bases). The V and J ends lost 6 bases and 2 bases respectively, with 12 bases between them. The CDR3 is made up of 14 amino acids. Germline V gives CDR1 MNHEY, CDR2 SVGAGI.

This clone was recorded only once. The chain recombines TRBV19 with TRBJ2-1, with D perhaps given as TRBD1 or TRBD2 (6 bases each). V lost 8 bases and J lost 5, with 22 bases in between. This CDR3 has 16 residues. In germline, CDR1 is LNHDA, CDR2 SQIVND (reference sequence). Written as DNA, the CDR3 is TGTGCCAGTCAAAAGGGGGGCGGGAAGTTGCACAATGAGCAGTTCTTC. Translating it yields CASQKGGGKLHNEQFF.

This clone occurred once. CDR3 residues: CASSLGAGGLEETQYF. The CDR3 region has the DNA TGCGCCAGCAGCTTGGGGGCGGGAGGCCTAGAAGAGACCCAGTACTTC. The V gene is TRBV5-1, the J gene TRBJ2-5; 8 nucleotides agree with TRBD2. The CDR3 has 16 residues. Germline V lookup: CDR1 SGHRS, CDR2 YFSETQ. V shed 0 bases and J 3 bases; nucleotides not matched to a gene: 7.

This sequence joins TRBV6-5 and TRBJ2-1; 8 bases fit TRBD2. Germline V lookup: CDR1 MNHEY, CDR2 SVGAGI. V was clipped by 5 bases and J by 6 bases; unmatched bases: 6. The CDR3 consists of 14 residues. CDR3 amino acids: CASSRAGVGNEQFF. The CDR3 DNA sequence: TGTGCCAGCAGTCGAGCGGGAGTGGGCAATGAGCAGTTCTTC.

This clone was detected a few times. The CDR3 DNA sequence: TGTGCCAGCTCACCTTACGACAGGGGTGAGCAGTTCTTC. Protein: CASSPYDRGEQFF. The rearrangement links TRBV18 to TRBJ2-1; 8 nucleotides agree with TRBD1. From germline, CDR1 is KGHSH and CDR2 LQKENI. This CDR3 has 13 residues. V lost 3 bases and J lost 9; bases outside the gene matches: 4.

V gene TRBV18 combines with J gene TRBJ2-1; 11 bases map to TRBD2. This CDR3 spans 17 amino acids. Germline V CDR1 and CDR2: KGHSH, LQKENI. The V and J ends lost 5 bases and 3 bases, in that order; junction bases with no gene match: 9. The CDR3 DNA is TGTGCCAGCTCAATCCGACTAGCGGGATTCGACTACAATGAGCAGTTCTTC. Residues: CASSIRLAGFDYNEQFF.

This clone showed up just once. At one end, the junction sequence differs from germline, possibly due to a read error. Here the CDR3 reads CASSDPGTGDTGELFF. The DNA for the CDR3 is TGTGCCAGCAGCGATCCCGGGACAGGGGACACTGGGGAGCTGTTTTTT. The chain joins TRBV9 to TRBJ2-2, with TRBD1 matching 10 bases. Germline lookup yields CDR1 SGDLS and CDR2 YYNGEE. The CDR3 extends over 16 amino acids.

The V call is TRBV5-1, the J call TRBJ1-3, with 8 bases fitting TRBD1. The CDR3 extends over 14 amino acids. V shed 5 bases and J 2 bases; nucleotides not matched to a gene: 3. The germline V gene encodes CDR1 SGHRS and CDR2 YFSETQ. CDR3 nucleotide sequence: TGCGCCAGCAGAGTACAGGGGGCTGGAAACACCATATATTTT. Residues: CASRVQGAGNTIYF.

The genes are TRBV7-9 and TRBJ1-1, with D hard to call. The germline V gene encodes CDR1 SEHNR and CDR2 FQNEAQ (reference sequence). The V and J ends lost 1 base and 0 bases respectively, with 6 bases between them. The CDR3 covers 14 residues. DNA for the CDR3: TGTGCCAGCAGCTTAGGCGTCATGAACACTGAAGCTTTCTTT. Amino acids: CASSLGVMNTEAFF.

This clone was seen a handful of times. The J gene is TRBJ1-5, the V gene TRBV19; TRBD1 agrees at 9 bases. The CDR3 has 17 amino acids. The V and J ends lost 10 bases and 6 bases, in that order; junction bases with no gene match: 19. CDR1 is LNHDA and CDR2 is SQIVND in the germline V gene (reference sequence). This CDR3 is CATFSSGGQGLGQPQHF. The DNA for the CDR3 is TGTGCCACCTTCTCAAGCGGGGGACAGGGTCTCGGTCAGCCCCAGCATTTT.

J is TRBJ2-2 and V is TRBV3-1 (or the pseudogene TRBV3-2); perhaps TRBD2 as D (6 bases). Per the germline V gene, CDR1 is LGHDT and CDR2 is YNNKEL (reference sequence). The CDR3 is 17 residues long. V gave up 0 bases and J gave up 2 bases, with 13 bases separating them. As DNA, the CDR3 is TGTGCCAGCAGCCAAGATTTAGGGAGGATCAACACCGGGGAGCTGTTTTTT. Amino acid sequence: CASSQDLGRINTGELFF.

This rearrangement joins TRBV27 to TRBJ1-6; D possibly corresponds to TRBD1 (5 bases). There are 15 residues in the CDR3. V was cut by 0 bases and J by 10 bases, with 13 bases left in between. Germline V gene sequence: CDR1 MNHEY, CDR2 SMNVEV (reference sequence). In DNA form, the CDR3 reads TGTGCCAGCAGTTTATCCAGTGCAGGGAACTCACCCCTCCACTTT. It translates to CASSLSSAGNSPLHF.

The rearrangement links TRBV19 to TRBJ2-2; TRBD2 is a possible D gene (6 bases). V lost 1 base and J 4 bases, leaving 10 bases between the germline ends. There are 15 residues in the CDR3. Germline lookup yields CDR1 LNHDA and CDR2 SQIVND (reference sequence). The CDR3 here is CASSIGEGGTGELFF. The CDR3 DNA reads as TGTGCCAGTAGTATAGGAGAGGGAGGCACCGGGGAGCTGTTTTTT.

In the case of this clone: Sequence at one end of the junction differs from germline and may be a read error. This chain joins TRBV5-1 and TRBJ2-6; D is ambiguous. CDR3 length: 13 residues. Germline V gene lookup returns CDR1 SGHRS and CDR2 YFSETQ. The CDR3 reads CVSSHPGANVLTF. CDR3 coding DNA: TGCGTCAGCAGCCACCCTGGGGCCAACGTCCTGACTTTC.

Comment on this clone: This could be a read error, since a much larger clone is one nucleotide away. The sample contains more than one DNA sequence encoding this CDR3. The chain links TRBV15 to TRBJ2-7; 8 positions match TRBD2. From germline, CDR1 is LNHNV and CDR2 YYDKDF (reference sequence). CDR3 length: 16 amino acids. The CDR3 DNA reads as TGTGCCACCAGCAGGACCCCGGGAGGGCCGGGGCACGAGCAGTATTTC. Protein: CATSRTPGGPGHEQYF.

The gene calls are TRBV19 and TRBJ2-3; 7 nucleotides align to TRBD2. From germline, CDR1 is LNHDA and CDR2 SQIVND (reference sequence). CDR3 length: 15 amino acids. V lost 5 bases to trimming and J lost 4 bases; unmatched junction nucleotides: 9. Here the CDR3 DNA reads TGTGCCAGTAGTCCCCCGGCCGGGAGGCCAGATACGCAGTATTTT. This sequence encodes CASSPPAGRPDTQYF.

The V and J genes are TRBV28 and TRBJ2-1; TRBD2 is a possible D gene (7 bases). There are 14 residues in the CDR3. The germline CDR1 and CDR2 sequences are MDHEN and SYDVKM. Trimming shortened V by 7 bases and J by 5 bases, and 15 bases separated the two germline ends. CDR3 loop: CASIRGGRDNEQFF. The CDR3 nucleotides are TGTGCCAGCATTAGGGGGGGAAGAGACAATGAGCAGTTCTTC.

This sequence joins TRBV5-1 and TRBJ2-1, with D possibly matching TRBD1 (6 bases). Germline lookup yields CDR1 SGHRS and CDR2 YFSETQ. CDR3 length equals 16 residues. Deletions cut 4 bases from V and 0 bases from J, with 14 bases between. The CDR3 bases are TGCGCCAGCAGCCCAGGGGTCCTGATCTCCTACAATGAGCAGTTCTTC. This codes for CASSPGVLISYNEQFF.

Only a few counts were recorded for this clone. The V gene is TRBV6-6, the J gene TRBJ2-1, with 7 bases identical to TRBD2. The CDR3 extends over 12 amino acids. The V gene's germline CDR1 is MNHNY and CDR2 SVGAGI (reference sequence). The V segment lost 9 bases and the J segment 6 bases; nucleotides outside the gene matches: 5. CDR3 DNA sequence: TGTGCCAGTTCAACTAGCGCCAATGAGCAGTTCTTC. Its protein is CASSTSANEQFF.